This TCR beta chain was recovered during a study of cytomegalovirus exposure and HLA in healthy donors listed by TCRdb under 2017. Looking at the study overall: An earlier analysis of several hundred of the donors reported 250 to 300 Gb of sequence data and about 120 million unique TCR beta sequences obtained from roughly 180 million T cells. Approximately 300 gigabases of sequencing data and tens of millions of unique TCR sequences made up an early release that covered approximately 700 HLA-typed donors. Among the roughly 370 genotyped donors, around 81% belonged to the genetic ancestry cluster associated with self-reported Caucasian donors. The aim of the study was to test whether cataloging public T cell receptors could identify signatures of past pathogen exposure. The T cell repertoires of roughly 660 subjects were profiled by immunosequencing and related to cytomegalovirus serostatus. In addition to the first cohort of about 650 subjects, a separate validation cohort of some 120 different subjects was used. To predict cytomegalovirus infection status, the study brought together high-throughput TCR immunosequencing, statistical association of individual TCRs with disease status, and machine learning. In a later analysis, previously published TCR beta repertoires from 600 to 850 donors were re-analyzed and high-resolution HLA genotyping was added so that TCR occurrence patterns could be studied. Rather than drawing on any new phenotypic data, the later analysis identified candidate immune exposures from TCR beta sequences and the way those sequences occurred across donors. An earlier analysis of approximately 500 of the donors applied high-throughput TCR beta sequencing to assess whether each TCR beta V gene segment acted as functional or pseudogenic. Donor age, sex, ethnicity and CMV serostatus were collected together with the repertoire data. A later genetic analysis used genome-wide SNP genotypes for about 65% of the roughly 670 donors, treating that subset as a discovery cohort. All discovery cohort repertoires had been generated using a single sequencing platform. HLA typing included class I and class II loci at four-digit resolution. Typing coverage varied by locus: roughly 620-640 donors for A, B, C, DRB1 and DQB1; 522 for DQA1; 600 to 610 for DPA1; under 490 for DPB1. Four to six DR-DQ haplotypes were handled as single units for association and clustering because linkage in the cohort was strong. Across under 500 genotyped donors of the cohort, an average of roughly 250,000 unique TCR beta nucleotide sequences per donor were sequenced, and around 20% of those sequences were non-productive.

The cohort was made up of roughly 670 healthy bone marrow donors. All cohort members were sampled while nominally healthy, although unrecorded immune exposures were likely present. The donor was CMV seronegative and was included in the group of a few hundred seronegative cohort members. A peripheral blood sample was provided by each donor, and peripheral blood mononuclear cells were used for TCR beta sequencing. Genomic DNA extraction from the blood cell samples was performed with the Qiagen DNeasy Blood Extraction Kit. Beyond this particular receptor, the publication reports: Because counts were too low, some 17 rarely observed V segments, including chromosome 9 orphons, were left out of the earlier analysis of 500 to 750 of the donors. Specific HLA alleles were associated with roughly 16,000 TCR beta sequences at a false discovery rate of 0.05 in a later analysis. The sequencing pipeline was judged likely to have produced a cluster of highly shared sequence variants as a technical artifact. In a later analysis, TCR association rates were found to vary across HLA loci, with the most associated TCRs seen for DRB1 alleles and the fewest for HLA-C alleles. Because some donors lacked HLA typing at each locus, the association tests relied only on the typed subset. A further reported finding was that TCR beta sequences accurately predicted the HLA-A and HLA-B alleles for most subjects in the first cohort. A later genetic analysis reported fewer N-insertions in productive TCRs among donors in an Asian-associated ancestry cluster than the roughly 650-donor mean. In vitro tests confirmed that a few of the cytomegalovirus-associated TCR beta chains recognize cytomegalovirus antigens. The study listed 150 to 200 TCR beta chains as associated with cytomegalovirus. In a later genetic analysis, a missense DCLRE1C variant was associated with V-gene and J-gene trimming of TCR beta chains, and the association was replicated in an independent cohort. Sequencing depth was assumed to be roughly uniform across donors in the presence/absence analyses, though that assumption may not hold. Most TCR sequences were observed very rarely across donors, whereas some public TCRs were present in many individuals. According to a later analysis, parvovirus B19, influenza, CMV and Epstein-Barr virus appeared linked to several top co-occurrence clusters. The authors suggested that the approach could potentially be extended to other disease states and immunological phenotypes. Some IMGT-functional V segments, including TRBV6-2 and TRBV6-3, could not be distinguished by the 87-base-pair reads and were therefore excluded. In an earlier analysis of roughly 500 of the donors, most TCR beta V segments appeared in productive rearrangements about 87% or about 30% of the time, broadly matching IMGT annotations. When HLA alleles, especially DR and DQ, strongly co-occurred, TCR associations were difficult to assign to individual alleles. The cohort was sequenced for TCR beta chains only, and without alpha or paired-chain data the features that could be detected were limited. According to a later analysis, most CMV-associated TCR beta chains appeared to be HLA-restricted, and the HLA associations seemed to be driven largely by CMV exposure. Compared with equally common non-associated chains, HLA-associated TCR beta chains in a later analysis were more clonally expanded and had lower generation probabilities. Linkage disequilibrium might explain the correlated functional status among segregating V segments, but an unknown experimental factor could not be excluded. In both the original and validation cohorts, the classifier was reported to diagnose cytomegalovirus status with high specificity and sensitivity. Immune exposure information for the cohort was limited to CMV serostatus.

Library method: the immunoSEQ multiplex PCR assay. A mixture of 60 forward primers for TCR Vbeta segments and 13 reverse primers for TCR Jbeta segments was used in the multiplex PCR. The CDR3 region of rearranged TCR beta genes was amplified from genomic DNA with a multiplex PCR assay. On the Illumina HiSeq System, the amplified TCR beta libraries were sequenced as 87-base-pair reads. Per the original workflow: Across the roughly 600 repertoires, a later analysis counted 60 million to 90 million unique TCR beta chains, around 11 million of which were shared by at least two donors. Raw reads were error-corrected and collapsed into unique sequences with a nearest-neighbor algorithm that merged closely related sequences to remove PCR and sequencing errors. CDR3 sequences were aligned to IMGT reference sequences to assign V, D and J gene segments. For a sequence to be retained, a match of at least six nucleotides to both a V gene segment and a J gene segment was required. Rearrangements were called productive when the CDR3 lacked stop codons and stayed in frame with V and J; all others were non-productive. CDR3 was defined according to IMGT convention as the region running from the second conserved V-encoded cysteine to the conserved J-encoded phenylalanine. In an earlier analysis of 500 to 650 of the donors, sequences lacking an unambiguous match to a single V gene segment were excluded. In an earlier analysis of about 590 of the donors, a V segment was called functional when productive rearrangements were above 56.7%, and segregating when the standard deviation between donors exceeded 5%. A statistical classification framework was built to diagnose cytomegalovirus status from the catalog of TCR beta chain sequences. V and J gene assignment, in a later analysis, came from comparing TCR nucleotide sequences with IMGT/GENE-DB human TR gene sequences. A later analysis assigned CDR3 sequences and most-parsimonious VDJ recombination scenarios with the TCRdist pipeline. A later analysis defined each TCR beta chain by its CDR3 amino acid sequence plus V-gene family, and excluded reads lacking a unique V-gene family. A later analysis removed 450 to 600 highly shared, low-generation-probability nucleotide sequences to deal with suspected cross-contamination and a sequencing artifact. A later analysis calculated a clonal expansion index for each public chain from normalized within-repertoire ranks of inferred template counts. Generation probabilities in a later analysis came from a VDJ recombination model fitted to out-of-frame rearrangements, and those results were checked against IGoR. In a later analysis, TCR-TCR, TCR-HLA and TCR-CMV co-occurrence was scored with hypergeometric tests, and a repertoire-size bias correction was applied to TCR pairs. A later analysis estimated false discovery rates by permuting HLA or CMV assignments 20 times. In a later analysis, co-occurring TCRs were grouped with DBSCAN, and TCRdist sequence similarity was added when clustering was performed within HLA-allele-positive subsets. Co-occurrence clustering excluded repertoires with fewer than 30,000 or more than 120,000 public chains, plus five with anomalous nucleotide sharing. TCRdb took this table from immuneACCESS and kept in-frame rearrangements with V and J called. Such tables lack part of the clones; where checked against another copy, unresolved V genes explain under half of the gap, and the rest is unexplained. V and J calls and clone size are those listed in that table; D and trimming were worked out from the DNA. The sample records about 160,000 clones, 79% of which are singletons. The ten top clones hold 2% to 2.5% of the sample.

Comment on this clone: Its antigen remains unidentified. Base qualities are missing; no much larger clone stands one base away.

Looking up the germline V gene (reference sequence) yields CDR1 SGHNT and CDR2 YYREEE. Trimming costs V 4 bases and J 9 bases, and their ends lie 9 bases apart. The CDR3 has 11 amino acids, counting the end cysteine and phenylalanine. The sequence is cut down to CDR3 DNA, 33 bases in frame from base 1. This TCR came from a man aged 35 to 55 in good health and CMV-seronegative. What was sequenced was PBMCs. The chain was built from TRBV5-4 and TRBJ2-3; no confident D gene assignment can be made. The nucleotides are TGTGCCAGCAGCGCACTCGGGACGCAGTATTTT. This yields the protein CASSALGTQYF.